The 7 T cell receptor beta chains given below trace back to one sample, sequenced in a study of regulatory T cells in long-lasting Graves disease. Libraries of TCR beta came from iRepertoire HTBI primers plus Arm-PCR of CDR3 regions. TCRdb used MiXCR to reprocess the multiplex PCR reads, holding one entry per CDR3 protein. Among about 560,000 distinct CDR3 sequences, roughly 16% were seen once, and the ten largest hold around 12%. The time point denotes: newly diagnosed GD, antithyroid drugs for less than 3 months. PBMC-derived RNA was used for the TCR library. These same data were also listed under a study on T cells in Graves' hyperthyroidism and ophthalmopathy.

The sample in question was peripheral blood mononuclear cells (PBMCs), obtained at new diagnosis, from a patient treated with antithyroid drugs. The source is a man in his late teens or twenties with Graves disease.

The chain has TRBV20-1 and TRBJ2-2; the match to TRBD2 covers 7 bases. CDR1 DFQATT and CDR2 SNEGSKA come from the germline V gene (reference sequence). The V gene end was trimmed by 7 bases and the J gene end by 0 bases; junction bases not matched to a gene: 2. The CDR3 is 13 residues long. CDR3 region: CSGRESNTGELFF. Here the CDR3 DNA reads TGCAGTGGGCGGGAGTCGAACACCGGGGAGCTGTTTTTT.

In its sample, this clonotype was seen a few times. The chain is built from TRBV20-1 and TRBJ2-1; D is unclear. V lost 3 bases to trimming and J lost 1 base, with 10 bases between them. Germline CDR1 DFQATT, CDR2 SNEGSKA (reference sequence). The length of the CDR3 is 14 residues. DNA for the CDR3: TGCAGTGCTAGGAAGGTAGGGTCCTACAATGAGCAGTTCTTC. This translates into CSARKVGSYNEQFF.

This clonotype has more than one count but fewer than ten. The chain uses TRBV19 and TRBJ2-1, with D maybe TRBD2 (6 bases). Germline V gene lookup returns CDR1 LNHDA and CDR2 SQIVND (reference sequence). Trimming took off 4 bases at V and 6 bases at J, with 10 bases between the two ends. The CDR3 totals 13 residues. The CDR3 here is CASSTTSSNEQFF. As DNA, the CDR3 is TGTGCCAGTAGTACCACTAGCTCCAATGAGCAGTTCTTC.

The table lists this clonotype with many counts. The chain uses TRBV7-3 and TRBJ2-1; D gene uncertain. Germline loops: CDR1 SGHTA, CDR2 FQGTGA. Trimming pared 5 bases from V and 0 bases from J, leaving 11 bases between. CDR3 size: 15 residues. The DNA of the CDR3 is TGTGCCAGCAGCCAGTCATTAAGCTCCTACAATGAGCAGTTCTTC. Residues: CASSQSLSSYNEQFF. Drawing the rest from reference TRBV7-3 and TRBJ2-1, the complete variable domain is GAGVSQTPSNKVTEKGKYVELRCDPISGHTALYWYRQSLGQGPEFLIYFQGTGAADDSGLPNDRFFAVRPEGSVSTLKIQRTERGDSAVYLCASSQSLSSYNEQFFGPGTRLTVL.

Only a few counts were recorded for this clonotype. At one boundary the junction diverges from the germline segment, which might be a read error. The rearrangement uses TRBV7-3 and TRBJ2-1, with 13 bases lining up with TRBD2. The CDR3 extends over 20 amino acids. CDR1 is SGHTA and CDR2 is FQGTGA in the germline V gene. CDR3 sequence (DNA): TGCGCCAGCAGCCAAGAACCCCTTACTAGCGGGAGGGCCTGGGGAGATGAGCAGTTCTTC. Translating gives CASSQEPLTSGRAWGDEQFF.

At least ten counts were recorded for this clonotype. The chain employs TRBV7-2 and TRBJ2-1; possibly TRBD1 or TRBD2 for D (6 bases each). V lost 7 bases to trimming and J lost 4 bases, with 20 bases between them. The CDR3 totals 16 residues. The germline V gene has CDR1 SGHTA and CDR2 FQGNSA. The CDR3 loop is CASTPLGGRGYNEQFF. CDR3 nucleotide sequence: TGTGCCAGCACCCCTCTGGGGGGCAGGGGATACAATGAGCAGTTCTTC.

This chain connects TRBV19 to TRBJ1-1; D is undetermined. Germline V CDR1 and CDR2: LNHDA, SQIVND (reference sequence). This CDR3 spans 17 amino acids. Trimming took off 3 bases at V and 0 bases at J, with 17 bases between the two ends. In DNA form, the CDR3 reads TGTGCCAGTAGTATCCCGCGGTGGAGGCTCATGAACACTGAAGCTTTCTTT. Residues: CASSIPRWRLMNTEAFF.